This T cell receptor (beta chain) was identified in a study of beta chain features in type 1 diabetes. As regards this clone: Its antigen remains unidentified.

Study-wide results and limits: When Type 1 diabetes patients were examined, their TCRB CDR3s proved moderately but significantly shorter in all four CD4+ subsets.

This CDR3 contains 11 residues. The germline V and J ends were trimmed by 0 bases and 8 bases, with 4 bases remaining between them. Germline V gene data show CDR1 as GTSNPN and CDR2 as SVGIG (reference sequence). The authors reverse transcribed all of the isolated RNA, so sequencing captured expressed TCRB transcripts. The data were produced by immunoSEQ multiplex PCR, yet TCRdb's version contains in-frame clones alone and is incomplete. Here the sample spans about 230,000 clones, approximately 16% being singletons. The sequenced sample consisted of naive CD4+ T cells from blood. V and J are TRBV30 and TRBJ2-2; D unresolved. The receptor was derived from a man younger than 45 with type 1 diabetes. This chain's CDR3 is CAWSVSGELFF. The CDR3 nucleotides read TGTGCCTGGAGTGTATCAGGGGAGCTGTTTTTT.